This T cell receptor (beta chain) comes out of a study of T cells in Graves' hyperthyroidism and ophthalmopathy. The CDR3 has 12 amino acids. The germline V and J ends were trimmed by 5 bases and 11 bases, with 13 bases remaining between them. The germline CDR1 and CDR2 sequences are LNHDA and SQIVND (reference sequence). There were TCR beta CDR3 regions amplified from RNA transcripts. The study used the HTBI primer set for a first-round RT-PCR of the TCR CDR3. TCRdb called the multiplex PCR reads again in MiXCR, with one record for every CDR3 protein. In the table there are about 610,000 distinct CDR3 sequences, about 43% of which are singletons. This clonotype came up a few times.

The chain uses TRBV19 and TRBJ1-5; D unresolved. This clonotype was sampled from a woman under 30 with Graves' hyperthyroidism. Sequenced: peripheral blood or thyroid tissue (not recorded which). The CDR3 DNA reads TGTGCCAGTAGTTTGCGGTGGTGGTCCCAGCATTTT. It is translated as CASSLRWWSQHF. Full variable domain (rest looked up from reference TRBV19 and TRBJ1-5): DGGITQSPKYLFRKEGQNVTLSCEQNLNHDAMYWYRQDPGQGLRLIYYSQIVNDFQKGDIAEGYSVSREKKESFPLTVTSAQKNPTAFYLCASSLRWWSQHFGDGTRLSIL.